Presented here are 14 T cell receptor beta chains from one specimen sequenced in a study of TIL therapy for anti-PD-1-resistant metastatic lung cancer. The libraries were made with immunoSEQ v3. The protocol was immunoSEQ multiplex PCR, while the TCRdb copy is restricted to in-frame clones and leaves out a portion. The profile shows around 21,000 clones, about 71% of them singletons. Time point noted: pre-treatment sample, taken before nivolumab and TIL therapy. The material was blood, obtained at baseline. The receptors originated from a person between 25 and 80 years old with non-small cell lung cancer.

The chain carries TRBV6-5 and TRBJ1-2; a possible D gene is TRBD1 (6 bases). The V end was cut by 5 bases, the J end by 4 bases, with 17 bases between. The CDR3 spans 15 residues. CDR1 is MNHEY, CDR2 SVGAGI, per germline. The CDR3 spells CASSQDSNPSYGYTF. CDR3 nucleotides: TGTGCCAGCAGTCAGGACAGCAACCCCAGCTATGGCTACACCTTC.

The chain has TRBV6-4 and TRBJ1-5, with D possibly being TRBD1 (6 bases). Trimming cost V 6 bases and J 5 bases, with 20 bases left between them. The CDR3 totals 16 residues. The V gene's germline CDR1 is MRHNA and CDR2 SNTAGT. CDR3 residues: CASSGTSDWAYQPQHF. CDR3 bases: TGTGCCAGCAGCGGGACAAGTGATTGGGCATATCAGCCCCAGCATTTT.

The V and J genes are TRBV4-1 and TRBJ1-2, with TRBD1 as a possible D gene (5 bases). CDR1 is MGHRA and CDR2 is YSYEKL in the germline V gene. V was clipped by 1 base and J by 2 bases, with 14 bases between them. The CDR3 extends over 16 amino acids. The CDR3 is CASSQVGRAGNYGYTF. The CDR3 coding sequence is TGCGCCAGCAGCCAAGTTGGCAGGGCAGGGAACTATGGCTACACCTTC.

As DNA, the CDR3 is TGTGCCATCAGTGAGTCAGTGGCCTATGGCTACACCTTC. This codes for CAISESVAYGYTF. The rearrangement links TRBV10-3 to TRBJ1-2; D not certain. V was clipped by 0 bases and J by 4 bases, with 6 bases between them. This CDR3 is 13 amino acids long. Looked up from germline, CDR1 is ENHRY and CDR2 is SYGVKD.

The chain combines TRBV5-4 with TRBJ2-7, with D possibly called TRBD1 or TRBD2 (5 bases each). The CDR3 length is 15 residues. Deletions cut 5 bases from V and 1 base from J, with 16 bases between. CDR1 and CDR2 (germline): SGHNT, YYREEE (reference sequence). This chain's CDR3 is CASRMGVTESYEQYF. The CDR3 bases are TGTGCCAGCAGAATGGGGGTTACCGAGTCCTACGAGCAGTACTTC.

The rearrangement links TRBV6-6 to TRBJ2-2; TRBD2 matches 7 bases. Germline V gene data show CDR1 as MNHNY and CDR2 as SVGAGI (reference sequence). The CDR3 totals 16 residues. J lost 4 bases, V lost 8 bases, and 13 bases had no gene match. Here the CDR3 reads CASDPYGRETTGELFF. CDR3 bases: TGTGCCAGCGATCCGTATGGGCGGGAGACCACCGGGGAGCTGTTTTTT.

This clone was seen a single time. This chain links TRBV7-2 with TRBJ2-7, with D unresolved. The CDR3 has 14 amino acids. The V gene lost 1 base and the J gene lost 6 bases, with 13 bases spanning the gap. The germline gives CDR1 SGHTA, CDR2 FQGNSA. This chain's CDR3 is CASSLVALSTEQYV. For the CDR3, the DNA is TGTGCCAGCAGCTTAGTTGCATTATCGACCGAGCAGTACGTC.

The chain recombines TRBV27 with TRBJ1-6; unclear D gene. The CDR3 is 14 amino acids. V was clipped by 7 bases and J by 4 bases, with 11 bases between them. Germline-derived CDR1 and CDR2 are MNHEY and SMNVEV (reference sequence). Written as DNA, the CDR3 is TGTGCCAGCAAGGGTACAGATTATAATTCACCCCTCCACTTT. It encodes CASKGTDYNSPLHF.

The table lists this clone with a few counts. The CDR3 here is CASSIGPGEKLFF. Written as DNA, the CDR3 is TGTGCCAGCAGTATAGGTCCTGGGGAAAAACTGTTTTTT. The chain links TRBV2 to TRBJ1-4; D not resolved. Trimming pared 5 bases from V and 8 bases from J, leaving 12 bases between. CDR1 and CDR2 (germline): SNHLY, FYNNEI. The CDR3 is 13 amino acids. The entire variable domain, with the rest obtained from reference TRBV2 and TRBJ1-4, is as follows: EPEVTQTPSHQVTQMGQEVILRCVPISNHLYFYWYRQILGQKVEFLVSFYNNEISEKSEIFDDQFSVERPDGSNFTLKIRSTKLEDSAMYFCASSIGPGEKLFFGSGTQLSVL.

This clone appeared a few times. This rearrangement joins TRBV5-1 to TRBJ2-2, with TRBD1 matching 7 bases. The CDR3 runs to 15 residues. J was trimmed by 4 bases and V by 1 base; bases with no gene match: 4. From germline, CDR1 is SGHRS and CDR2 YFSETQ. Here the CDR3 reads CASSLQPGGTGELFF. As DNA, the CDR3 is TGCGCCAGCAGCTTGCAGCCAGGGGGCACCGGGGAGCTGTTTTTT.

This clone was picked up a small number of times. The genes are TRBV12-5 and TRBJ1-3, with TRBD1 as a possible D gene (5 bases). Germline loops: CDR1 LGHNT, CDR2 FRNRAP. The CDR3 covers 16 residues. V was clipped by 0 bases and J by 8 bases, with 17 bases between them. CDR3 amino acids: CASGLVAGSGGYTIYF. The CDR3 DNA sequence: TGTGCTAGTGGTTTGGTAGCCGGATCCGGGGGGTACACCATATATTTT. The full variable domain, rest sourced from reference TRBV12-5 and TRBJ1-3, is DARVTQTPRHKVTEMGQEVTMRCQPILGHNTVFWYRQTMMQGLELLAYFRNRAPLDDSGMPKDRFSAEMPDATLATLKIQPSEPRDSAVYFCASGLVAGSGGYTIYFGEGSWLTVV.

The chain couples TRBV5-1 to TRBJ2-1; TRBD2 aligns across 16 bases. CDR3 length equals 18 residues. Germline-derived CDR1 and CDR2 are SGHRS and YFSETQ. Unmatched junction bases numbered 12, after V lost 5 bases and J lost 7 bases. CDR3 sequence: CASRRLGLAGGPRNEQFF. The CDR3 DNA reads TGCGCCAGCAGGAGGTTGGGACTAGCGGGAGGGCCGCGGAATGAGCAGTTCTTC.

The rearrangement joins TRBV18 to TRBJ2-5; D is unresolved. This CDR3 spans 13 amino acids. Looked up from germline, CDR1 is KGHSH and CDR2 is LQKENI. Trimming pared 2 bases from V and 4 bases from J, leaving 8 bases between. The CDR3 sequence is CASSPGPPETQYF. CDR3 DNA: TGTGCCAGCTCACCAGGGCCCCCAGAGACCCAGTACTTC.

This sequence joins TRBV5-1 and TRBJ1-5, with D hard to call. V was shortened by 0 bases and J by 7 bases, with 11 bases between the two germline ends. CDR1 SGHRS and CDR2 YFSETQ come from the germline V gene. The CDR3 is 14 residues long. For the CDR3, the DNA is TGCGCCAGCAGCTTGGCCCTCGGTGTCCAGCCCCAGCATTTT. This gives the protein CASSLALGVQPQHF.